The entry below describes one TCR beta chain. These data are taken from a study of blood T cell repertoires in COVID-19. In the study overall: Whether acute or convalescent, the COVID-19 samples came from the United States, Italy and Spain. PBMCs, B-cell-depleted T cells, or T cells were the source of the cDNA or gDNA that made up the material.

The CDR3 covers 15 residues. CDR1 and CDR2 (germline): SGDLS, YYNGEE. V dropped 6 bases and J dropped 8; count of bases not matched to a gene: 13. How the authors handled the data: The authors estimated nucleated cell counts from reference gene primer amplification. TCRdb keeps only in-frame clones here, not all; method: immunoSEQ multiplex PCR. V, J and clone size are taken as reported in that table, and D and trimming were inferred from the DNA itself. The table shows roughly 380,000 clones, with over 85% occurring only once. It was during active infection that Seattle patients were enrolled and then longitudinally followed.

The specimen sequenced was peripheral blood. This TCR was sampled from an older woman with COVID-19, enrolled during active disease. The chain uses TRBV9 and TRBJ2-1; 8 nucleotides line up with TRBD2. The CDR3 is CASTRDPSGWDEQFF. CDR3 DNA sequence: TGTGCCAGCACCCGAGACCCTAGCGGGTGGGATGAGCAGTTCTTC.